The 19 T cell receptor beta chains given below trace back to one sample, sequenced in a study of siplizumab effects on memory and regulatory T cells. Only in-frame clones appear in the TCRdb table, and some are missing; sequencing was by immunoSEQ multiplex PCR. The data contain about 100,000 clones, roughly 93% of them singletons. Sample: non-Treg CD4+ T cells sorted from blood. The source is a human donor in good health.

The rearrangement links TRBV13 to TRBJ1-2; D gene uncertain. The CDR3 is 18 amino acids. In germline, CDR1 is PRHDT, CDR2 FYEKMQ (reference sequence). Trimming pared 1 base from V and 6 bases from J, leaving 24 bases between. CDR3 in DNA: TGTGCCAGCAGCTTAGCTTCCTCCCTCGTCGCCCGTCATAATGGCTACACCTTC. This sequence encodes CASSLASSLVARHNGYTF.

The V gene is TRBV6-6, the J gene TRBJ1-4, with 7 bases aligning to TRBD1. This CDR3 comprises 14 residues. The germline V gene encodes CDR1 MNHNY and CDR2 SVGAGI (reference sequence). J gave up 3 bases and V 6 bases, and 4 bases lay outside the gene matches. The CDR3 region has the DNA TGTGCCAGCAGCCGGGACAGAGCTAATGAAAAACTGTTTTTT. Translating gives CASSRDRANEKLFF.

The V gene is TRBV19, the J gene TRBJ2-1; D gene uncertain. In germline, CDR1 is LNHDA, CDR2 SQIVND (reference sequence). The CDR3 spans 12 residues. V was pared by 2 bases and J by 14 bases, with 13 bases between. The CDR3 protein is CASSIFSHREFF. In DNA form, the CDR3 reads TGTGCCAGTAGTATATTTTCCCACCGGGAGTTCTTC. The full variable domain, its missing parts supplied by reference TRBV19 and TRBJ2-1, is DGGITQSPKYLFRKEGQNVTLSCEQNLNHDAMYWYRQDPGQGLRLIYYSQIVNDFQKGDIAEGYSVSREKKESFPLTVTSAQKNPTAFYLCASSIFSHREFFGPGTRLTVL.

The chain has TRBV6-5 and TRBJ2-7; unclear D gene. This CDR3 has 14 amino acids. CDR1 and CDR2 (germline): MNHEY, SVGAGI. The germline V and J ends were trimmed by 8 bases and 6 bases, with 20 bases remaining between them. The CDR3 region has the DNA TGTGCCAGCGGACCTGGCGTTGCCTTTCTCGAGCAGTACTTC. Protein product: CASGPGVAFLEQYF.

The chain recombines TRBV27 with TRBJ2-1, with D tentatively TRBD2 (5 bases). V lost 5 bases and J lost 4, with 9 bases in between. This CDR3 comprises 13 residues. Germline V gene lookup returns CDR1 MNHEY and CDR2 SMNVEV (reference sequence). CDR3 sequence: CASSPRTYNEQFF. As DNA, the CDR3 is TGTGCCAGCAGTCCTAGGACTTACAATGAGCAGTTCTTC.

The genes are TRBV2 and TRBJ2-1, with 7 bases identical to TRBD2. J lost 2 bases, V lost 2 bases, and 0 bases had no gene match. The CDR3 loop spans 14 amino acids. Germline CDR1 SNHLY, CDR2 FYNNEI. CDR3 sequence reads: CASSESGAYNEQFF. The DNA of the CDR3 is TGTGCCAGCAGTGAAAGCGGGGCCTACAATGAGCAGTTCTTC. The whole variable domain, filled in from reference TRBV2 and TRBJ2-1, reads EPEVTQTPSHQVTQMGQEVILRCVPISNHLYFYWYRQILGQKVEFLVSFYNNEISEKSEIFDDQFSVERPDGSNFTLKIRSTKLEDSAMYFCASSESGAYNEQFFGPGTRLTVL.

The V gene is TRBV5-1, the J gene TRBJ2-2, with 13 bases that match TRBD2. The CDR3 is 17 amino acids. The germline CDR1 and CDR2 sequences are SGHRS and YFSETQ. J was trimmed by 0 bases and V by 5 bases; bases with no gene match: 4. CDR3 residues: CASSGGTSGTNTGELFF. Written as DNA, the CDR3 is TGCGCCAGCAGTGGGGGGACTAGCGGGACGAACACCGGGGAGCTGTTTTTT.

The J gene is TRBJ1-1, the V gene TRBV11-2; tentatively, D is TRBD1 (6 bases). The CDR3 spans 15 residues. V shed 5 bases and J shed 3 bases, with 16 bases lying between them. Germline V gene sequence: CDR1 SGHAT, CDR2 FQNNGV. CDR3 DNA sequence: TGTGCCAGCAGCCCCCGCCCCGGACAGCACACTGAAGCTTTCTTT. This translates into CASSPRPGQHTEAFF.

The chain recombines TRBV6-1 with TRBJ1-1, with D possibly being TRBD1 (6 bases). Germline CDR1 MNHNS, CDR2 SASEGT. The CDR3 sequence is 14 residues long. V gave up 1 base and J gave up 5 bases, with 11 bases separating them. DNA of the CDR3: TGTGCCAGCAGTGAAGGGGGGGCTAGGACTGAAGCTTTCTTT. This encodes CASSEGGARTEAFF.

With respect to this clone: At the DNA level, this CDR3 is encoded by other sequences in the same sample as well. V and J are TRBV7-9 and TRBJ2-1; TRBD2 is a possible D gene (6 bases). Germline lookup yields CDR1 SEHNR and CDR2 FQNEAQ (reference sequence). The length of the CDR3 is 13 residues. V lost 0 bases and J 7 bases, leaving 7 bases between the germline ends. DNA for the CDR3: TGTGCCAGCAGCTTAGCCGGAGGGAATGAGCAGTTCTTC. It is translated as CASSLAGGNEQFF.

The V and J genes are TRBV19 and TRBJ1-2; 8 bases line up with TRBD1. Germline V lookup: CDR1 LNHDA, CDR2 SQIVND (reference sequence). The length of the CDR3 is 13 residues. The trim removed 7 bases at V and 4 bases at J, leaving 5 bases unmatched. Here the CDR3 reads CASTLTGGYGYTF. CDR3 DNA: TGTGCCAGTACCCTTACAGGGGGCTATGGCTACACCTTC.

The chain uses TRBV21-1 and TRBJ2-3. TRBV21-1 is annotated as a pseudogene. CDR3 length: 17 amino acids. Here the CDR3 reads CASSLRGLADHTDTQYF. The CDR3 nucleotides read TGTGCCAGCAGCCTGAGGGGGCTAGCGGACCACACAGATACGCAGTATTTT.

In its sample, this clone was seen once. V usage is TRBV19 and J usage is TRBJ2-7; 7 nucleotides match TRBD1. Per the germline V gene, CDR1 is LNHDA and CDR2 is SQIVND (reference sequence). J gave up 1 base and V 3 bases, and 6 bases lay outside the gene matches. There are 15 residues in the CDR3. The CDR3 DNA reads TGTGCCAGTAGTATCACAGGGGCCAAATCCTACGAGCAGTACTTC. This encodes CASSITGAKSYEQYF. The whole variable domain, remainder taken from reference TRBV19 and TRBJ2-7, is DGGITQSPKYLFRKEGQNVTLSCEQNLNHDAMYWYRQDPGQGLRLIYYSQIVNDFQKGDIAEGYSVSREKKESFPLTVTSAQKNPTAFYLCASSITGAKSYEQYFGPGTRLTVT.

This chain uses TRBV5-1 with TRBJ2-5; a possible D gene is TRBD2 (5 bases). Trimming pared 3 bases from V and 4 bases from J, leaving 10 bases between. Germline V gives CDR1 SGHRS, CDR2 YFSETQ. This CDR3 is 13 amino acids long. The CDR3, as DNA: TGCGCCAGCAGCTCCGGCGGAGGAGAGACCCAGTACTTC. Encoded protein: CASSSGGGETQYF. Filled out from reference TRBV5-1 and TRBJ2-5, the complete variable domain reads KAGVTQTPRYLIKTRGQQVTLSCSPISGHRSVSWYQQTPGQGLQFLFEYFSETQRNKGNFPGRFSGRQFSNSRSEMNVSTLELGDSALYLCASSSGGGETQYFGPGTRLLVL.

V is TRBV7-9 and J is TRBJ2-7; D may correspond to TRBD1 or TRBD2 (5 bases each). The V end lost 2 bases, the J end lost 3 bases, and 11 bases lay between the germline ends. The CDR3 loop spans 14 amino acids. Germline CDR1 reads SEHNR; CDR2 reads FQNEAQ (reference sequence). CDR3 loop: CASSLTGTYYEQYF. The CDR3 region has the DNA TGTGCCAGCAGCTTAACCGGGACCTACTACGAGCAGTACTTC.

The CDR3 DNA reads as TGTGCCAGCAGCTTAAATACGGGACTAGGGATAAATGAGCAGTTCTTC. Its translation: CASSLNTGLGINEQFF. The V gene is TRBV13, the J gene TRBJ2-1, with TRBD2 matching 8 bases. The germline V gene encodes CDR1 PRHDT and CDR2 FYEKMQ (reference sequence). The CDR3 is 16 residues long. The ends lost 2 bases at V and 7 bases at J; junction bases unmatched: 10.

V is TRBV18 and J is TRBJ2-1, with a tentative D call TRBD2 (6 bases). V lost 2 bases and J 4 bases, leaving 12 bases between the germline ends. Germline-derived CDR1 and CDR2 are KGHSH and LQKENI. This CDR3 contains 15 residues. Written as DNA, the CDR3 is TGTGCCAGCTCACCAATCGGGCGGGAATACAATGAGCAGTTCTTC. It translates to CASSPIGREYNEQFF.

The chain joins TRBV6-1 to TRBJ2-2; D call uncertain. CDR1 and CDR2 (germline): MNHNS, SASEGT. CDR3 length: 13 amino acids. V was cut by 2 bases and J by 4 bases, with 5 bases left in between. The CDR3 is CASSEWITGELFF. The CDR3 DNA reads TGTGCCAGCAGTGAATGGATCACCGGGGAGCTGTTTTTT.

The chain is built from TRBV15 and TRBJ2-2, with 7 positions matching TRBD1. V lost 4 bases, J lost 0 bases, and 5 bases stayed unmatched. This CDR3 comprises 16 residues. In germline, CDR1 is LNHNV, CDR2 YYDKDF (reference sequence). In DNA, the CDR3 is TGTGCCACCAGCAAGGAGACAGGGACGAACACCGGGGAGCTGTTTTTT. Translation gives CATSKETGTNTGELFF.